A single sample is the source of the 27 T cell receptor beta chains below, sequenced in a study of blood T cell repertoires in COVID-19. The data were produced by immunoSEQ multiplex PCR, yet TCRdb's version contains in-frame clones alone and is incomplete. Of about 200,000 clones listed, about 79% are singletons. Sequenced: peripheral blood. The receptors originated from a human donor in a cohort sampled during active COVID-19.

In nucleotides, the CDR3 is TGTGCCAGCAGTTTATCGACGGGAGTGGGGGGGGAGACCCAGTACTTC. Protein product: CASSLSTGVGGETQYF. This chain connects TRBV27 to TRBJ2-5, with 7 bases aligning to TRBD2. This CDR3 comprises 16 residues. CDR1 is MNHEY and CDR2 is SMNVEV in the germline V gene (reference sequence). Trimming took 0 bases from V and 5 from J; bases not matched to a gene: 9.

The J gene is TRBJ1-6, the V gene TRBV6-5; the match to TRBD1 covers 7 bases. J gave up 5 bases and V 6 bases, and 4 bases lay outside the gene matches. The CDR3 extends over 14 amino acids. Looked up from germline, CDR1 is MNHEY and CDR2 is SVGAGI. The CDR3, as DNA: TGTGCCAGCAGCAGGGGGTCTCATAATTCACCCCTCCACTTT. Its protein is CASSRGSHNSPLHF.

In its sample, this clone was seen many times. The chain links TRBV11-2 to TRBJ1-1, with D perhaps TRBD1 (5 bases). V was cut by 1 base and J by 4 bases, with 13 bases left in between. Germline-derived CDR1 and CDR2 are SGHAT and FQNNGV. The CDR3 runs 15 residues. As DNA, the CDR3 is TGTGCCAGCAGCTTAGTTGCAGGGTTCGGCACTGAAGCTTTCTTT. This translates into CASSLVAGFGTEAFF.

This clone occurred once. This chain connects TRBV7-8 to TRBJ2-1, with D possibly TRBD1 on 7 matching bases. The germline gives CDR1 SGHVS, CDR2 FQNEAQ. The ends were cut back, 2 bases at V and 9 bases at J, with 17 bases in the middle. The length of the CDR3 is 15 residues. The CDR3 region has the DNA TGTGCCAGCAGCTTATTGGGCAGGGGGGAGATTGAGCAGTTCTTC. This sequence encodes CASSLLGRGEIEQFF.

This clone has only a few counts. The chain links TRBV28 to TRBJ1-6; 10 nucleotides line up with TRBD1. V shed 6 bases, J shed 8 bases, and the junction held 4 bases outside the gene matches. This CDR3 region has 14 residues. Germline V gene lookup returns CDR1 MDHEN and CDR2 SYDVKM. The CDR3 protein is CASRPGQGYSPLHF. DNA of the CDR3: TGTGCCAGCAGACCGGGACAGGGGTATTCACCCCTCCACTTT. The whole variable domain, remainder taken from reference TRBV28 and TRBJ1-6, is DVKVTQSSRYLVKRTGEKVFLECVQDMDHENMFWYRQDPGLGLRLIYFSYDVKMKEKGDIPEGYSVSREKKERFSLILESASTNQTSMYLCASRPGQGYSPLHFGNGTRLTVT.

In the case of this clone: This same CDR3 is encoded by further DNA sequences in the sample. CDR3 in DNA: TGTGCCTGGGGACAGGGGGGCAATCAGCCCCAGCATTTT. Residues: CAWGQGGNQPQHF. V gene TRBV30 combines with J gene TRBJ1-5, with TRBD1 matching 10 bases. CDR1 and CDR2 from the germline V gene are GTSNPN and SVGIG (reference sequence). The CDR3 runs to 13 residues. V lost 5 bases to trimming and J lost 2 bases; unmatched junction nucleotides: 0.

The chain recombines TRBV20-1 with TRBJ2-7; 7 bases fit TRBD1. Germline V lookup: CDR1 DFQATT, CDR2 SNEGSKA (reference sequence). J gave up 2 bases and V 5 bases, and 9 bases lay outside the gene matches. This CDR3 has 14 amino acids. The CDR3 nucleotides read TGCAGTGCTGGTGGGAGACAGGGTGCCTACGAGCAGTACTTC. Amino acid sequence: CSAGGRQGAYEQYF.

J is TRBJ1-1 and V is TRBV28; TRBD1 is a possible D gene (5 bases). This CDR3 is 14 amino acids long. V was clipped by 5 bases and J by 4 bases, with 14 bases between them. CDR1 is MDHEN, CDR2 SYDVKM, per germline. The CDR3 is CASSALGGTTEAFF. CDR3 in DNA: TGTGCCAGCAGTGCCCTAGGAGGGACCACTGAAGCTTTCTTT.

The V call is TRBV30, the J call TRBJ2-3, with TRBD2 as a possible D gene (6 bases). The CDR3 totals 15 residues. V shed 1 base and J shed 2 bases, with 13 bases lying between them. CDR1 and CDR2 from the germline V gene are GTSNPN and SVGIG (reference sequence). CDR3 protein: CAWSGGGPLTDTQYF. In DNA, the CDR3 is TGTGCCTGGAGTGGGGGAGGACCCCTCACAGATACGCAGTATTTT.

The CDR3 protein is CASSRETSLRFGYTF. For the CDR3, the DNA is TGTGCCAGTAGTCGGGAAACCTCTCTCCGATTTGGCTACACCTTC. This chain uses TRBV19 with TRBJ1-2; D remains unclear. Germline-derived CDR1 and CDR2 are LNHDA and SQIVND (reference sequence). This CDR3 comprises 15 residues. Trimming cost V 5 bases and J 7 bases, with 20 bases left between them.

The genes are TRBV5-4 and TRBJ2-3; 7 bases are a match to TRBD2. The germline gives CDR1 SGHNT, CDR2 YYREEE (reference sequence). CDR3 size: 17 residues. The junction had 12 bases not matched to a gene; V was cut back by 2 bases and J by 3 bases. This chain's CDR3 is CASSFVGREPSTDTQYF. CDR3 coding DNA: TGTGCCAGCAGCTTTGTCGGGCGGGAGCCGAGTACAGATACGCAGTATTTT.

Only a few counts were recorded for this clone. V gene TRBV28 combines with J gene TRBJ1-4; D unclear. The germline CDR1 and CDR2 sequences are MDHEN and SYDVKM. V was shortened by 10 bases and J by 6 bases, with 15 bases between the two germline ends. CDR3 length: 13 amino acids. The CDR3, as DNA: TGTGCCACCGAGGATCATATCGATGAAAAACTGTTTTTT. Translation: CATEDHIDEKLFF.

This chain connects TRBV3-1 (or the pseudogene TRBV3-2) to TRBJ2-7; 8 bases align to TRBD1. V shed 1 base and J 7 bases; nucleotides not matched to a gene: 6. In germline, CDR1 is LGHDT, CDR2 YNNKEL (reference sequence). The CDR3 runs to 14 residues. CDR3 residues: CASSQAAGGGEQYF. As DNA, the CDR3 is TGTGCCAGCAGCCAAGCTGCAGGGGGCGGGGAGCAGTACTTC.

The V gene is TRBV10-1, the J gene TRBJ2-5; D uncertain. V was pared by 4 bases and J by 1 base, with 19 bases between. This CDR3 comprises 17 residues. Germline V gene sequence: CDR1 WNHNN, CDR2 SYGVQD (reference sequence). The CDR3 bases are TGCGCCAGCAGTGTTAAGCATAATTTACAGTGCCAAGAGACCCAGTACTTC. Amino acids: CASSVKHNLQCQETQYF.

The chain uses TRBV7-9 and TRBJ2-4; 8 positions agree with TRBD2. Germline-derived CDR1 and CDR2 are SEHNR and FQNEAQ (reference sequence). The length of the CDR3 is 15 residues. With 5 bases clipped from V and 5 bases from J, the junction kept 8 bases outside the gene matches. CDR3 nucleotides: TGTGCCAGCAGCCCACCGGGGGGGCAGGAAAACATTCAGTACTTC. Amino acids: CASSPPGGQENIQYF.

The V and J genes are TRBV7-8 and TRBJ2-7; D may be TRBD1 (6 bases). V dropped 4 bases and J dropped 0 bases, with 13 bases sitting between them. CDR1 SGHVS and CDR2 FQNEAQ come from the germline V gene. CDR3 size: 15 residues. This CDR3 reads CASSYQTGASYEQYF. CDR3 nucleotide sequence: TGTGCCAGCAGCTACCAGACAGGAGCCTCCTACGAGCAGTACTTC.

The gene calls are TRBV2 and TRBJ1-1, with D maybe TRBD1 (5 bases). V shed 8 bases and J shed 1 base, with 14 bases lying between them. In germline, CDR1 is SNHLY, CDR2 FYNNEI. CDR3 length equals 14 residues. This CDR3 reads CASRRQKTNTEAFF. The DNA for the CDR3 is TGTGCCAGCCGAAGACAGAAAACGAACACTGAAGCTTTCTTT.

CDR3 sequence (DNA): TGTGCCAGCAGCCTGAGTGCTAGCGGGAAGACAGATACGCAGTATTTT. Amino acid sequence: CASSLSASGKTDTQYF. This chain joins TRBV7-8 and TRBJ2-3, with 9 bases lining up with TRBD2. Per germline, CDR1 SGHVS and CDR2 FQNEAQ. Losses at the gene ends were 5 bases for V and 3 bases for J; bases not matched to a gene: 9. The length of the CDR3 is 16 residues.

This chain links TRBV2 with TRBJ2-1, with D unclear. Between the trimmed V and J ends, which lost 6 bases and 4 bases, there was a span of 10 bases. The germline V gene has CDR1 SNHLY and CDR2 FYNNEI. This CDR3 region has 13 residues. The CDR3 coding sequence is TGTGCCAGCAGCCTTTCTTCGTACAATGAGCAGTTCTTC. Amino acid sequence: CASSLSSYNEQFF.

This rearrangement joins TRBV27 to TRBJ1-1; D unclear. Germline V CDR1 and CDR2: MNHEY, SMNVEV (reference sequence). CDR3 length: 14 amino acids. Between the trimmed V and J ends, which lost 4 bases and 1 base, there was a span of 10 bases. CDR3 sequence reads: CASSSGYGNTEAFF. Here the CDR3 DNA reads TGTGCCAGCAGTTCCGGGTATGGGAACACTGAAGCTTTCTTT.

This chain links TRBV4-1 with TRBJ1-5; TRBD1 might be the D (6 bases). This CDR3 comprises 15 residues. The ends were cut back, 0 bases at V and 7 bases at J, with 13 bases in the middle. Germline CDR1 MGHRA, CDR2 YSYEKL. CDR3 sequence: CASSQDRQGSQPQHF. The CDR3, as DNA: TGCGCCAGCAGCCAAGATCGGCAGGGGAGCCAGCCCCAGCATTTT.

The CDR3 sequence: CASGLVRLAGGNEQFF. DNA for the CDR3: TGTGCTAGTGGTTTGGTCCGACTAGCGGGAGGCAATGAGCAGTTCTTC. The chain links TRBV12-5 to TRBJ2-1; TRBD2 aligns across 13 bases. CDR3 length: 16 amino acids. Germline V gene data show CDR1 as LGHNT and CDR2 as FRNRAP. The junction had 2 bases not matched to a gene; V was cut back by 0 bases and J by 6 bases.

The chain is built from TRBV2 and TRBJ1-5, with 7 nucleotides matching TRBD1. Germline assignment: CDR1 SNHLY and CDR2 FYNNEI. This CDR3 region has 14 residues. V lost 7 bases and J lost 6; bases outside the gene matches: 9. The CDR3 here is CASNTQGESQPQHF. The CDR3 DNA follows: TGTGCCAGCAATACTCAGGGGGAAAGTCAGCCCCAGCATTTT.

The chain links TRBV28 to TRBJ2-7, with 8 positions matching TRBD2. The J segment lost 2 bases and the V segment lost 4 bases, leaving 10 bases of the junction unmatched. The CDR3 has 16 amino acids. Germline V gives CDR1 MDHEN, CDR2 SYDVKM. CDR3 DNA: TGTGCCAGCAGTTCACTCTCTAGCGGGCGAACCTACGAGCAGTACTTC. Protein: CASSSLSSGRTYEQYF.

Concerning this clone: The sample holds other DNA sequences that translate to the same CDR3. V is TRBV28 and J is TRBJ1-1; unclear D gene. This CDR3 has 13 amino acids. V lost 2 bases and J 2 bases, leaving 6 bases between the germline ends. Germline CDR1 reads MDHEN; CDR2 reads SYDVKM. The CDR3 protein is CASSLGGNTEAFF. DNA of the CDR3: TGTGCCAGCAGTTTAGGCGGAAACACTGAAGCTTTCTTT.

A word on this clone: Other DNA sequences in the same sample also yield this CDR3. The chain combines TRBV7-9 with TRBJ1-1; the D gene is possibly TRBD1 (5 bases). Germline V gene lookup returns CDR1 SEHNR and CDR2 FQNEAQ (reference sequence). The CDR3 covers 13 residues. V was shortened by 3 bases and J by 1 base, with 6 bases between the two germline ends. CDR3 amino acids: CASSLGQNTEAFF. The CDR3 DNA follows: TGTGCCAGCAGCTTGGGGCAGAACACTGAAGCTTTCTTT.

The CDR3 region has the DNA TGTGCCAGCAGTTTATACCGGAACAGGGGGCTAAAGGAGGGAAAAGCTTTCTTT. Translating it yields CASSLYRNRGLKEGKAFF. J is TRBJ1-1 and V is TRBV27; TRBD1 matches at 9 bases. The CDR3 is made up of 18 amino acids. CDR1 is MNHEY and CDR2 is SMNVEV in the germline V gene (reference sequence). Unmatched junction bases numbered 18, after V lost 1 base and J lost 9 bases.